The 28 T cell receptor beta chains reported below all come from one sample, sequenced in a study of cytomegalovirus exposure and HLA in healthy donors. The primer mix had 60 Vbeta and 13 Jbeta primers. Sequencing was performed with immunoSEQ multiplex PCR; in TCRdb, only in-frame clones are kept and a portion is missing. The sample records fewer than 200,000 clones, roughly 84% being singletons. The sample consisted of PBMCs. The receptors come from a man younger than 35 in good health and CMV-seropositive.

This chain connects TRBV9 to TRBJ1-1; 10 bases agree with TRBD1. The CDR3 is made up of 15 amino acids. CDR1 and CDR2 from the germline V gene are SGDLS and YYNGEE. With 3 bases clipped from V and 1 base from J, the junction kept 3 bases outside the gene matches. CDR3 residues: CASSGDRGPNTEAFF. In DNA, the CDR3 is TGTGCCAGCAGCGGAGACAGGGGGCCGAACACTGAAGCTTTCTTT.

The V call is TRBV9, the J call TRBJ2-1; 14 bases match TRBD2. Germline V gene sequence: CDR1 SGDLS, CDR2 YYNGEE. V lost 5 bases and J lost 5; bases outside the gene matches: 9. CDR3 length: 17 amino acids. Here the CDR3 reads CASSPRTSGGLDNEQFF. CDR3 in DNA: TGTGCCAGCAGTCCCCGGACTAGCGGGGGGCTCGACAATGAGCAGTTCTTC.

The chain links TRBV7-9 to TRBJ2-5; D may be TRBD2 (5 bases). Trimming removed 2 bases at V and 2 bases at J, with 15 bases between. Germline V CDR1 and CDR2: SEHNR, FQNEAQ (reference sequence). The CDR3 is 16 residues long. The CDR3 sequence is CASSLSGLAFQETQYF. The CDR3 bases are TGTGCCAGCAGCTTATCGGGCCTAGCTTTTCAAGAGACCCAGTACTTC.

The sample holds one count of this clone. The rearrangement links TRBV6-6 to TRBJ1-1; TRBD1 agrees at 8 bases. CDR3 size: 13 residues. V dropped 3 bases and J dropped 8; count of bases not matched to a gene: 5. Germline loops: CDR1 MNHNY, CDR2 SVGAGI (reference sequence). The CDR3 loop is CASSYPGTGEAFF. CDR3 in DNA: TGTGCCAGCAGTTATCCCGGGACAGGCGAAGCTTTCTTT.

This clone came up once. Germline is not matched at one junction end, which may reflect a read error. The chain links TRBV5-1 to TRBJ2-7; TRBD1 matches at 9 bases. CDR1 is SGHRS, CDR2 YFSETQ, per germline. This CDR3 has 14 amino acids. The CDR3, as DNA: TGCGCCATCCACGACAGGGGGTTTTCCTACGGGCAGTACTTC. Translating it yields CAIHDRGFSYGQYF.

This chain links TRBV13 with TRBJ2-7; 11 nucleotides match TRBD1. In germline, CDR1 is PRHDT, CDR2 FYEKMQ (reference sequence). CDR3 size: 14 residues. The trim removed 7 bases at V and 4 bases at J, leaving 6 bases unmatched. CDR3 DNA sequence: TGTGCCAGCACCGGACAGGGGGCGCGGTACGAGCAGTACTTC. Amino acids: CASTGQGARYEQYF.

The rearrangement links TRBV5-4 to TRBJ2-7; TRBD2 agrees at 15 bases. The CDR3 runs 15 residues. Germline-derived CDR1 and CDR2 are SGHNT and YYREEE (reference sequence). Trimming took 2 bases from V and 6 from J; bases not matched to a gene: 3. The CDR3 sequence is CASSFGTSGGLEQYF. The CDR3 DNA is TGTGCCAGCAGCTTCGGGACTAGCGGGGGGCTCGAGCAGTACTTC.

The chain combines TRBV10-3 with TRBJ1-1, with a possible D match to TRBD1 (5 bases). Germline V gene lookup returns CDR1 ENHRY and CDR2 SYGVKD. The V gene lost 7 bases and the J gene lost 1 base, with 13 bases spanning the gap. The CDR3 runs 14 residues. CDR3: CAITEQGSNTEAFF. In DNA, the CDR3 is TGTGCCATCACCGAGCAGGGTTCGAACACTGAAGCTTTCTTT.

The V and J genes are TRBV19 and TRBJ1-5, with no clear D. Trimming took 7 bases from V and 3 from J, leaving 19 bases between them. CDR3 length: 16 amino acids. CDR1 is LNHDA and CDR2 is SQIVND in the germline V gene (reference sequence). CDR3 DNA: TGTGCCAGTACCGATACTCCATATACCCCCAATCAGCCCCAGCATTTT. Its translation: CASTDTPYTPNQPQHF.

This clone was observed a handful of times. Other DNA variants within this sample encode the same CDR3. This CDR3 reads CASNSRDINEKLFF. The CDR3 nucleotides are TGTGCCAGCAACTCCCGGGACATCAATGAAAAACTGTTTTTT. The chain combines TRBV6-6 with TRBJ1-4; D possibly corresponds to TRBD1 (6 bases). Germline V gene data show CDR1 as MNHNY and CDR2 as SVGAGI (reference sequence). The V end lost 7 bases, the J end lost 5 bases, and 14 bases lay between the germline ends. CDR3 size: 14 residues.

This clone was detected a few times. J is TRBJ2-3 and V is TRBV7-3, with 8 bases matching TRBD2. The J segment lost 6 bases and the V segment lost 2 bases, leaving 10 bases of the junction unmatched. This CDR3 comprises 16 residues. Germline V lookup: CDR1 SGHTA, CDR2 FQGTGA. The CDR3 loop is CASSLYGGGILDTQYF. CDR3 DNA sequence: TGTGCCAGCAGCTTATACGGGGGGGGCATTCTTGATACGCAGTATTTT.

This clone occurred once. CDR3 nucleotides: TGTGCCAGCGCCCCGGACAGGAGCACAGATACGCAGTATTTT. Protein: CASAPDRSTDTQYF. The gene calls are TRBV4-2 and TRBJ2-3, with 7 nucleotides matching TRBD1. Per the germline V gene, CDR1 is LGHNA and CDR2 is YNFKEQ. The CDR3 runs to 14 residues. Losses at the gene ends were 8 bases for V and 0 bases for J; bases not matched to a gene: 5.

CDR3 loop: CASSYGTSGGLETQYF. The CDR3 DNA reads as TGTGCCAGCAGCTACGGGACTAGCGGGGGTTTGGAGACCCAGTACTTC. V gene TRBV7-9 combines with J gene TRBJ2-5; 14 bases agree with TRBD2. V trimming: 4 bases; J trimming: 5 bases; junction bases outside the gene matches: 6. The germline V gene has CDR1 SEHNR and CDR2 FQNEAQ (reference sequence). CDR3 length: 16 amino acids.

CDR3 sequence (DNA): TGTGCCAGTAGTATGGAAGCTCGGGCTGGAAACACCATATATTTT. Translating gives CASSMEARAGNTIYF. The chain joins TRBV19 to TRBJ1-3; D uncertain. There are 15 residues in the CDR3. CDR1 is LNHDA and CDR2 is SQIVND in the germline V gene (reference sequence). Trimming pared 3 bases from V and 2 bases from J, leaving 11 bases between.

The rearrangement uses TRBV9 and TRBJ1-6; D not resolved. Trimming removed 5 bases at V and 4 bases at J, with 13 bases between. The CDR3 totals 15 residues. Germline values: CDR1 SGDLS, CDR2 YYNGEE. In DNA form, the CDR3 reads TGTGCCAGCAGTGGGTGGGCAGAATATAATTCACCCCTCCACTTT. This encodes CASSGWAEYNSPLHF.

The chain combines TRBV11-2 with TRBJ1-1; TRBD1 agrees at 8 bases. CDR3 length: 14 residues. Germline CDR1 SGHAT, CDR2 FQNNGV. The junction had 9 bases not matched to a gene; V was cut back by 4 bases and J by 8 bases. CDR3 in DNA: TGTGCCAGCAGCTCGATTCGGGGGGACAGGGAAGCTTTCTTT. Protein: CASSSIRGDREAFF.

This clone showed up just once. The chain is built from TRBV7-8 and TRBJ2-1, with 13 bases identical to TRBD2. In germline, CDR1 is SGHVS, CDR2 FQNEAQ. Unmatched junction bases numbered 4, after V lost 0 bases and J lost 8 bases. This CDR3 spans 16 amino acids. The CDR3 is CASSLAGTSGVYEQFF. In DNA, the CDR3 is TGTGCCAGCAGCTTAGCGGGGACTAGCGGGGTATATGAGCAGTTCTTC.

The chain employs TRBV7-2 and TRBJ2-7, with 8 bases aligning to TRBD1. Germline lookup yields CDR1 SGHTA and CDR2 FQGNSA. V lost 0 bases, J lost 5 bases, and 3 bases stayed unmatched. This CDR3 contains 14 residues. Here the CDR3 reads CASSLAAGGHEQYF. The CDR3 region has the DNA TGTGCCAGCAGCTTAGCGGCAGGGGGCCACGAGCAGTACTTC.

The chain combines TRBV5-4 with TRBJ1-2; 8 bases match TRBD1. Germline CDR1 SGHNT, CDR2 YYREEE (reference sequence). With V trimmed by 5 bases and J by 4 bases, 4 bases remained unmatched. The CDR3 has 13 amino acids. The CDR3, as DNA: TGTGCCAGCAGATTGCAGGGGGCCTATGGCTACACCTTC. The encoded protein is CASRLQGAYGYTF.

The chain joins TRBV5-6 to TRBJ2-5; maybe TRBD1 (5 bases). The germline V gene has CDR1 SGHDT and CDR2 YYEEEE. The CDR3 length is 15 residues. The V end was cut by 4 bases, the J end by 2 bases, with 15 bases between. Here the CDR3 DNA reads TGTGCCAGCAGCCAACAGGTTGCTCCTCAAGAGACCCAGTACTTC. This codes for CASSQQVAPQETQYF.

This chain connects TRBV2 to TRBJ1-5; 7 nucleotides line up with TRBD1. Germline values: CDR1 SNHLY, CDR2 FYNNEI. The CDR3 runs to 13 residues. Losses at the gene ends were 6 bases for V and 4 bases for J; bases not matched to a gene: 3. The CDR3 is CASRTGRNQPQHF. The CDR3 DNA reads TGTGCCAGCAGGACAGGGCGGAATCAGCCCCAGCATTTT.

V and J are TRBV12-5 and TRBJ2-5, with 10 bases aligning to TRBD2. Germline values: CDR1 LGHNT, CDR2 FRNRAP. The length of the CDR3 is 15 residues. V trimming: 9 bases; J trimming: 4 bases; junction bases outside the gene matches: 11. The CDR3 protein is CASLFQRGGSETQYF. As DNA, the CDR3 is TGTGCTAGCCTTTTTCAGCGGGGGGGCTCAGAGACCCAGTACTTC.

This chain uses TRBV7-3 with TRBJ2-5; TRBD2 aligns across 13 bases. CDR1 is SGHTA and CDR2 is FQGTGA in the germline V gene. The CDR3 runs 15 residues. V was clipped by 5 bases and J by 2 bases; unmatched bases: 2. This CDR3 reads CASSTGLAGQETQYF. In nucleotides, the CDR3 is TGTGCCAGCAGCACGGGACTAGCGGGGCAAGAGACCCAGTACTTC.

Concerning this clone: One end of the junction varies from germline; a read error may be responsible. This chain uses TRBV11-2 with TRBJ2-7, with TRBD1 as a possible D gene (5 bases). The CDR3 extends over 13 amino acids. Germline loops: CDR1 SGHAT, CDR2 FQNNGV. The CDR3 sequence is CASSSTNQGLQDF. The CDR3 nucleotides are TGTGCCAGCAGTAGTACAAACCAGGGTCTTCAGGACTTC. Filled out from reference TRBV11-2 and TRBJ2-7, the complete variable domain reads EAGVAQSPRYKIIEKRQSVAFWCNPISGHATLYWYQQILGQGPKLLIQFQNNGVVDDSQLPKDRFSAERLKGVDSTLKIQPAKLEDSAVYLCASSSTNQGLQDFGPGTRLTVT.

The table lists this clone with a count of one. The chain recombines TRBV2 with TRBJ2-7, with 12 bases fitting TRBD2. With 1 base clipped from V and 3 bases from J, the junction kept 4 bases outside the gene matches. The CDR3 has 16 amino acids. Germline CDR1 is SNHLY and CDR2 is FYNNEI. CDR3 DNA sequence: TGTGCCAGCAGTGAAGTACCGGGACTAGCGGGCTACGAGCAGTACTTC. It yields the protein CASSEVPGLAGYEQYF. Using reference TRBV2 and TRBJ2-7 for the parts outside the CDR3, the full variable domain is EPEVTQTPSHQVTQMGQEVILRCVPISNHLYFYWYRQILGQKVEFLVSFYNNEISEKSEIFDDQFSVERPDGSNFTLKIRSTKLEDSAMYFCASSEVPGLAGYEQYFGPGTRLTVT.

The chain links TRBV7-2 to TRBJ2-1, with 8 nucleotides matching TRBD1. The CDR3 covers 16 residues. Germline CDR1 and CDR2: SGHTA and FQGNSA. V lost 0 bases and J lost 1; bases outside the gene matches: 2. CDR3 in DNA: TGTGCCAGCAGCTTAGCCGGGACAGGATCCTACAATGAGCAGTTCTTC. Its protein product is CASSLAGTGSYNEQFF.

The rearrangement links TRBV6-1 to TRBJ2-7, with TRBD2 identical over 8 bases. This CDR3 region has 17 residues. CDR1 and CDR2 from the germline V gene are MNHNS and SASEGT. Trimming at V came to 0 bases and at J to 3 bases, leaving 10 bases not matched to a gene. The CDR3 nucleotides read TGTGCCAGCAGTGAAGCGCTTCCGGCGGGGGGACTCTACGAGCAGTACTTC. Encoded protein: CASSEALPAGGLYEQYF.

This chain links TRBV6-4 with TRBJ1-6; D gene ambiguous. V gave up 0 bases and J gave up 10 bases, with 16 bases separating them. The CDR3 sequence is 16 residues long. Germline V gives CDR1 MRHNA, CDR2 SNTAGT. The CDR3 spells CASSDSPGLSGSPLHF. The CDR3 DNA sequence: TGTGCCAGCAGTGACTCTCCAGGATTAAGCGGCTCACCCCTCCACTTT.